The entry below gives a single T cell receptor (beta chain) sequence along with its context. Antigen unknown. The CDR3 runs to 13 residues. From germline, CDR1 is LGHDT and CDR2 YNNKEL (reference sequence). Trimming shortened V by 3 bases and J by 7 bases, and 12 bases separated the two germline ends. Random hexamers primed reverse transcription of about 0.45 to 1 ug RNA. immunoSEQ multiplex PCR amplified TCR beta CDR3 across 54 Vbeta, 13 Jbeta. MiXCR, run by TCRdb on the immunoSEQ multiplex PCR reads, gives a single entry per CDR3 protein. The sample has 150,000 to 200,000 distinct CDR3 sequences; roughly 94% are singletons. The source of the sample is a study of CD8 T cells in Susac syndrome. The authors carried out high-throughput sequencing of TCR beta. They applied it to CD8+ and CD4+ T cells obtained from blood. Through negative isolation, CD4+ and CD8+ T cells were obtained, while TEMRA cells were enriched using FACS.

Study conclusions and caveats: An acknowledgment was made by the study that its TCR sequencing and HLA analysis involved relatively few individuals.

Sequenced: CD4+ T cells from PBMCs. V gene TRBV3-1 combines with J gene TRBJ1-2, with D hard to call. This sequence originates from a human donor in good health. As DNA, the CDR3 is TGTGCCAGCAGCCAGATCGAGGGTACTGGCTACACCTTC. Its protein is CASSQIEGTGYTF.